The following is a T cell receptor (beta chain) sequence with its context. The antigen is not known. The sample is drawn from a study of T cell responses to AZD1222 COVID-19 vaccine. Regarding the study as a whole: Spike-specific TCR breadth and depth were elevated following two AZD1222 doses. At baseline, seropositivity was found in only five or six AZD1222 recipients. Repertoires in all cases were sampled only once the peak T cell response had passed.

This table comes from immunoSEQ multiplex PCR, and its TCRdb copy is limited to in-frame clones, with some not included. The sample includes about 60,000 clones, 65% to 90% seen only once; the top ten take 6.9%. CDR3 length: 14 amino acids. V was shortened by 7 bases and J by 0 bases, with 9 bases between the two germline ends. From germline, CDR1 is SEHNR and CDR2 FQNEAQ (reference sequence). The sequence was obtained from an adult who received the AZD1222 COVID-19 vaccine. V and J are TRBV7-9 and TRBJ1-4; D not certain. The sample in question was peripheral blood, obtained 28 days after the second AZD1222 dose. CDR3 nucleotides: TGTGCCAGCACCTCTCATCCAACTAATGAAAAACTGTTTTTT. Translated: CASTSHPTNEKLFF.